These 17 T cell receptor beta chains were sequenced from one sample in a study of blood T cells in healthy people across ages. Next came a second PCR, run for about 7 to 12 cycles, which used a sample-barcoded 5' primer along with a J-beta primer mix. MiXCR, applied by TCRdb to the 5' RACE reads, yields one record per CDR3 protein. There are approximately 730,000 distinct CDR3 sequences in the sample; roughly 44% occur only once, and roughly 19% lies in the top ten. Sequenced input: blood. The receptor set was obtained from a woman aged 55-70 years in good health.

The chain combines TRBV3-1 with TRBJ1-1, with no clear D. The CDR3 sequence is 14 residues long. Trimming stripped 3 bases from V and 0 bases from J, with 8 bases between. Looked up from germline, CDR1 is LGHDT and CDR2 is YNNKEL (reference sequence). The CDR3 spells CASSQYDMNTEAFF. CDR3 coding DNA: TGTGCCAGCAGCCAGTATGATATGAACACTGAAGCTTTCTTT.

This clonotype was detected only a few times. The chain employs TRBV7-9 and TRBJ1-1; the match to TRBD1 covers 9 bases. Germline V gives CDR1 SEHNR, CDR2 FQNEAQ (reference sequence). J was trimmed by 2 bases and V by 5 bases; bases with no gene match: 6. The CDR3 has 15 amino acids. DNA for the CDR3: TGTGCCAGCAGCCCCGGGGACAGGGCAAACACTGAAGCTTTCTTT. It specifies CASSPGDRANTEAFF.

On this clonotype: A much larger clone differs by one base, so this may be a read error. The gene calls are TRBV10-3 and TRBJ2-1; 9 bases align to TRBD1. This CDR3 comprises 13 residues. V lost 11 bases to trimming and J lost 6 bases; unmatched junction nucleotides: 8. CDR1 and CDR2 from the germline V gene are ENHRY and SYGVKD. The CDR3 loop is CAVLGQGVNEQFF. The CDR3 DNA follows: TGTGCCGTCTTGGGACAGGGTGTCAATGAGCAGTTCTTC.

V and J are TRBV7-6 and TRBJ1-5, with D hard to call. V lost 3 bases to trimming and J lost 3 bases, with 12 bases between them. The CDR3 is 15 residues long. The germline V gene has CDR1 SGHVS and CDR2 FNYEAQ. CDR3 DNA sequence: TGTGCCAGCAGCTTCGGAGAGGGAATCAATCAGCCCCAGCATTTT. This gives the protein CASSFGEGINQPQHF.

The chain combines TRBV29-1 with TRBJ1-4; 10 bases are shared with TRBD1. With V trimmed by 6 bases and J by 5 bases, 3 bases remained unmatched. Per the germline V gene, CDR1 is SQVTM and CDR2 is ANQGSEA. The CDR3 covers 13 residues. The CDR3 bases are TGCAGCGTGTTGGGACAGGGGAATGAAAAACTGTTTTTT. Its protein is CSVLGQGNEKLFF.

The V gene is TRBV14, the J gene TRBJ2-1; 9 bases agree with TRBD2. The V segment lost 2 bases and the J segment 4 bases; nucleotides outside the gene matches: 3. CDR3 length equals 15 residues. Germline V gives CDR1 SGHDN, CDR2 FVKESK. The CDR3 reads CASSQLAGRYNEQFF. The CDR3 coding sequence is TGTGCCAGCAGCCAACTAGCGGGAAGGTACAATGAGCAGTTCTTC.

J is TRBJ2-7 and V is TRBV11-1; D is tentatively TRBD1 or TRBD2 (5 bases each). Trimming took off 1 base at V and 3 bases at J, with 13 bases between the two ends. Germline assignment: CDR1 SGHAT and CDR2 FQDESV (reference sequence). This CDR3 region has 15 residues. The CDR3 DNA reads TGTGCCAGCAGCTTAGATTCGGGACGTTTCTACGAGCAGTACTTC. As protein: CASSLDSGRFYEQYF.

This chain uses TRBV7-6 with TRBJ1-1; no reliable D call. The ends were cut back, 2 bases at V and 0 bases at J, with 7 bases in the middle. The CDR3 length is 14 residues. From germline, CDR1 is SGHVS and CDR2 FNYEAQ. The CDR3 DNA reads as TGTGCCAGCAGCTTAAAGGAGATGAACACTGAAGCTTTCTTT. As protein: CASSLKEMNTEAFF.

This clonotype came up a few times. The chain uses TRBV7-2 and TRBJ2-5; D is possibly TRBD1 (5 bases). Germline V gene sequence: CDR1 SGHTA, CDR2 FQGNSA. V lost 1 base and J lost 3, with 12 bases in between. The CDR3 runs 15 residues. The CDR3: CASSLDWGRKETQYF. CDR3 nucleotides: TGTGCCAGCAGCTTAGACTGGGGCCGCAAAGAGACCCAGTACTTC.

This clonotype was recorded only once. The rearrangement links TRBV4-1 to TRBJ2-4; 15 positions match TRBD2. The last part of the DNA fits TRBJ2-7 better; the J call may be wrong. The germline V gene encodes CDR1 MGHRA and CDR2 YSYEKL. The CDR3 totals 16 residues. The CDR3 loop reads CASSQGLAGGLYEQYF. The CDR3 DNA sequence: TGCGCCAGCAGCCAGGGACTAGCGGGAGGACTATACGAGCAGTACTTC.

This clonotype was seen a handful of times. V usage is TRBV2 and J usage is TRBJ2-5; tentatively, D is TRBD1 (5 bases). The CDR3 extends over 14 amino acids. Germline CDR1 and CDR2: SNHLY and FYNNEI. The germline V and J ends were trimmed by 10 bases and 1 base, with 16 bases remaining between them. CDR3 loop: CATQGFGIQETQYF. CDR3 bases: TGTGCCACCCAGGGTTTTGGCATCCAAGAGACCCAGTACTTC.

This clonotype was detected a few times. The chain links TRBV10-3 to TRBJ2-7; either TRBD1 or TRBD2 may fit D (5 bases each). Germline CDR1 ENHRY, CDR2 SYGVKD. Trimming shortened V by 1 base and J by 5 bases, and 15 bases separated the two germline ends. This CDR3 is built from 15 residues. CDR3 in amino acids: CAISEYSGPSHEQYF. The CDR3 DNA follows: TGTGCCATCAGTGAGTACTCGGGACCTTCGCACGAGCAGTACTTC.

This clonotype was counted a few times. The J gene is TRBJ2-6, the V gene TRBV29-1; D might be TRBD1 (6 bases). The CDR3 has 14 residues. Per the germline V gene, CDR1 is SQVTM and CDR2 is ANQGSEA. The V gene lost 5 bases and the J gene lost 4 bases, with 12 bases spanning the gap. Here the CDR3 reads CSVTGTTGANVLTF. The DNA of the CDR3 is TGCAGCGTTACCGGGACAACGGGGGCCAACGTCCTGACTTTC.

The rearrangement links TRBV18 to TRBJ2-5; unclear D gene. TRBJ2-7 matches the DNA end more closely, so the J call is doubtful. CDR3 size: 15 residues. The germline gives CDR1 KGHSH, CDR2 LQKENI. CDR3 sequence reads: CASSPRPDRAYEQYF. The CDR3, as DNA: TGTGCCAGCTCACCACGCCCGGATCGGGCTTACGAGCAGTACTTC.

The chain joins TRBV14 to TRBJ2-6; D perhaps matches TRBD1 (5 bases). This CDR3 region has 14 residues. With 5 bases removed from V and 4 bases from J, the gap between germline ends came to 9 bases. Germline CDR1 SGHDN, CDR2 FVKESK. This CDR3 reads CASSTGDGANVLTF. CDR3 DNA sequence: TGTGCCAGCAGCACAGGTGACGGGGCCAACGTCCTGACTTTC.

V gene TRBV20-1 combines with J gene TRBJ1-1; 7 bases line up with TRBD1. CDR3 length: 13 residues. V gave up 3 bases and J gave up 9 bases; unmatched junction bases: 10. Germline V gives CDR1 DFQATT, CDR2 SNEGSKA (reference sequence). CDR3 DNA: TGCAGTGCTAGGAGGCAGGGGGACAAAAAAGCTTTCTTT. This translates into CSARRQGDKKAFF.

V is TRBV20-1 and J is TRBJ2-3; D remains unclear. CDR3 size: 11 residues. Germline-derived CDR1 and CDR2 are DFQATT and SNEGSKA (reference sequence). Trimming shortened V by 3 bases and J by 6 bases, and 7 bases separated the two germline ends. The CDR3 coding sequence is TGCAGTGCTAGGTGGTCTGATACGCAGTATTTT. This codes for CSARWSDTQYF.